This passage covers 8 T cell receptor beta chains from one sample sequenced in a study of blood T cell repertoires in COVID-19. Assay: immunoSEQ multiplex PCR; the TCRdb copy retains only in-frame clones and omits some. The profile covers 120,000 to 150,000 clones, with approximately 90% appearing a single time and 8.5% to 9.5% taken by the ten largest. The sequenced sample was peripheral blood. The receptor source for this set is a woman aged 45 to 65 with active or convalescent COVID-19.

The V and J genes are TRBV4-1 and TRBJ2-1; 10 bases map to TRBD2. The CDR3 loop spans 15 amino acids. The V gene end was trimmed by 4 bases and the J gene end by 1 base; junction bases not matched to a gene: 1. The germline V gene has CDR1 MGHRA and CDR2 YSYEKL. CDR3 DNA: TGCGCCAGCAGCCCTAGCGGGAGTTCCTACAATGAGCAGTTCTTC. It specifies CASSPSGSSYNEQFF.

This chain uses TRBV10-3 with TRBJ1-6; possibly TRBD1 for D (6 bases). Trimming stripped 0 bases from V and 9 bases from J, with 12 bases between. CDR3 length equals 15 residues. The germline V gene encodes CDR1 ENHRY and CDR2 SYGVKD. The CDR3 DNA follows: TGTGCCATCAGTGAGTCGCAGGGGCTGGGTTCACCCCTCCACTTT. Protein product: CAISESQGLGSPLHF.

V is TRBV27 and J is TRBJ2-1, with TRBD1 matching over 9 bases. The germline CDR1 and CDR2 sequences are MNHEY and SMNVEV (reference sequence). Trimming removed 6 bases from V and 0 bases from J; junction bases left unmatched: 6. There are 16 residues in the CDR3. Here the CDR3 reads CASRRTGEASYNEQFF. The CDR3 DNA reads TGTGCCAGCAGACGGACAGGGGAGGCCTCCTACAATGAGCAGTTCTTC.

The chain employs TRBV7-8 and TRBJ1-2; perhaps TRBD1 as D (6 bases). V gave up 6 bases and J gave up 0 bases, with 17 bases separating them. From germline, CDR1 is SGHVS and CDR2 FQNEAQ. CDR3 length: 16 residues. The CDR3: CASSKPGQLPNYGYTF. Written as DNA, the CDR3 is TGTGCCAGCAGTAAACCTGGACAGCTCCCTAACTATGGCTACACCTTC.

The chain combines TRBV7-2 with TRBJ2-7; TRBD2 agrees at 7 bases. Germline CDR1 is SGHTA and CDR2 is FQGNSA. With 5 bases clipped from V and 3 bases from J, the junction kept 13 bases outside the gene matches. The CDR3 has 16 amino acids. In DNA form, the CDR3 reads TGTGCCAGCAGCCCTTATCACGCGGGGGAGGTCTACGAGCAGTACTTC. Translation gives CASSPYHAGEVYEQYF.

The J gene is TRBJ1-5, the V gene TRBV6-5, with 9 bases identical to TRBD1. Per the germline V gene, CDR1 is MNHEY and CDR2 is SVGAGI. The CDR3 has 15 residues. V was clipped by 0 bases and J by 4 bases; unmatched bases: 1. CDR3 nucleotide sequence: TGTGCCAGCAGTTACTCGGGACAGGGAAATCAGCCCCAGCATTTT. Translated, it gives CASSYSGQGNQPQHF.

The chain's CDR3 is CASSLKQGGEKLFF. DNA of the CDR3: TGCGCCAGCAGCTTGAAGCAGGGTGGAGAAAAACTGTTTTTT. The V gene is TRBV5-1, the J gene TRBJ1-4, with D tentatively TRBD1 (5 bases). CDR1 and CDR2 from the germline V gene are SGHRS and YFSETQ. V shed 1 base and J shed 8 bases, with 12 bases lying between them. The CDR3 spans 14 residues.

The chain joins TRBV19 to TRBJ1-6; tentatively, D is TRBD1 (5 bases). Trimming removed 0 bases from V and 2 bases from J, with 14 bases in between. CDR3 size: 18 residues. In germline, CDR1 is LNHDA, CDR2 SQIVND (reference sequence). CDR3 residues: CASSIDKLQGTYNSPLHF. CDR3 nucleotides: TGTGCCAGTAGTATAGATAAACTTCAGGGAACCTATAATTCACCCCTCCACTTT. The full variable domain, its missing parts supplied by reference TRBV19 and TRBJ1-6, is DGGITQSPKYLFRKEGQNVTLSCEQNLNHDAMYWYRQDPGQGLRLIYYSQIVNDFQKGDIAEGYSVSREKKESFPLTVTSAQKNPTAFYLCASSIDKLQGTYNSPLHFGNGTRLTVT.